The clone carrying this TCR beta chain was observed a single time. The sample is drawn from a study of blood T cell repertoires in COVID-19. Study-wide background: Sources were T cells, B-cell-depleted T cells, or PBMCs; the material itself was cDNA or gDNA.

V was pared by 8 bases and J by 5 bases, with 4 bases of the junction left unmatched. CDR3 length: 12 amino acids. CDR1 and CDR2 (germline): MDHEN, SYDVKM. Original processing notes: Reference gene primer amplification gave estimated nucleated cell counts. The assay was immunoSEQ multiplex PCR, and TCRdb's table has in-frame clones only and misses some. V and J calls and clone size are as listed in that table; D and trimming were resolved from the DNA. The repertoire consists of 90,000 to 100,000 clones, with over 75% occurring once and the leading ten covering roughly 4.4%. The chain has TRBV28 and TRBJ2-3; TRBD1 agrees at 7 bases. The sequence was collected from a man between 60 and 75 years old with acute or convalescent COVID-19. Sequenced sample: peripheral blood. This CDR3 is CASGRGRDTQYF. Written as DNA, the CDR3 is TGTGCCAGCGGCAGGGGGAGAGATACGCAGTATTTT.